This TCR beta chain was recovered during a study of blood T cell repertoires in COVID-19. Study summary: The United States, Italy and Spain supplied acute and convalescent COVID-19 samples. T cells, B-cell-depleted T cells, or PBMCs supplied cDNA or gDNA.

Authors' analysis steps: Amplification of reference gene primers was used by the study to estimate nucleated cell counts. The repertoire was sequenced with immunoSEQ multiplex PCR; TCRdb's copy has only in-frame clones and lacks some. V and J calls and clone size are copied from that table; D and trimming were computed from the DNA. The repertoire consists of fewer than 400,000 clones, with roughly 85% occurring once and the leading ten covering roughly 3.7%. This CDR3 region has 14 residues. Germline V gene data show CDR1 as SGHRS and CDR2 as YFSETQ. V dropped 0 bases and J dropped 7 bases, with 11 bases sitting between them.

J is TRBJ2-1 and V is TRBV5-1; D remains ambiguous. The sample comprised peripheral blood. This receptor was taken from a woman younger than 35 with acute or convalescent COVID-19. The CDR3 region is CASSLGAYQNEQFF. The CDR3 DNA sequence: TGCGCCAGCAGCTTGGGGGCTTACCAGAATGAGCAGTTCTTC.